This T cell receptor beta chain was obtained from a study of T cells in Graves' hyperthyroidism and ophthalmopathy. For the study at large: Blood from the periphery was taken at initial diagnosis, before any treatment.

Trimming took 1 base from V and 1 from J, leaving 7 bases between them. Germline V gives CDR1 LNHDA, CDR2 SQIVND (reference sequence). This CDR3 spans 14 amino acids. TCR beta CDR3 regions were amplified from RNA. Initially, a first-round RT-PCR of the TCR CDR3 employed the HTBI primer set. TCRdb processed the multiplex PCR reads anew with MiXCR; each CDR3 protein has one entry. The sample holds about 350,000 distinct CDR3 sequences, 11% to 15% seen once. There are many counts of this clonotype. This receptor was taken from a woman in her twenties or thirties with Graves' hyperthyroidism. The rearrangement joins TRBV19 to TRBJ1-1, with D uncertain. Sequenced sample: blood. CDR3 residues: CASSIVLRNTEAFF. The CDR3 DNA reads TGTGCCAGTAGTATAGTTCTCAGGAACACTGAAGCTTTCTTT.